This passage covers 28 T cell receptor beta chains from one sample sequenced in a study of blood T cells in healthy people across ages. With a J-beta primer mix and a sample-barcoded 5' primer, a second PCR ran roughly 7 to 11 cycles. TCRdb reprocessed the 5' RACE reads via MiXCR and lists one record per CDR3 protein. The sample includes 730,000 or so distinct CDR3 sequences, 40% to 45% of them seen just once. The sample taken for sequencing was blood. The receptors come from a woman between 55 and 75 years old in good health.

V gene TRBV28 combines with J gene TRBJ2-1; 9 bases map to TRBD1. This CDR3 contains 19 residues. CDR1 MDHEN and CDR2 SYDVKM come from the germline V gene. V dropped 6 bases and J dropped 4; count of bases not matched to a gene: 19. CDR3 bases: TGTGCCAGCAGACGGGGTCAGATGACAGGGGGTGCTAGTTACAATGAGCAGTTCTTC. This encodes CASRRGQMTGGASYNEQFF. The full variable domain, completed using reference TRBV28 and TRBJ2-1, is DVKVTQSSRYLVKRTGEKVFLECVQDMDHENMFWYRQDPGLGLRLIYFSYDVKMKEKGDIPEGYSVSREKKERFSLILESASTNQTSMYLCASRRGQMTGGASYNEQFFGPGTRLTVL.

The V call is TRBV2, the J call TRBJ2-5, with D perhaps TRBD2 (6 bases). Germline V gives CDR1 SNHLY, CDR2 FYNNEI. Trimming removed 4 bases at V and 3 bases at J, with 18 bases between. This CDR3 is 16 amino acids long. The CDR3, as DNA: TGTGCCAGCAGTGTTAACCGGGGGTTTGGAAAAGAGACCCAGTACTTC. Translated: CASSVNRGFGKETQYF.

The genes are TRBV5-1 and TRBJ2-5; TRBD2 might be the D (6 bases). In germline, CDR1 is SGHRS, CDR2 YFSETQ. Trimming took 5 bases from V and 1 from J, leaving 15 bases between them. The CDR3 contains 15 residues. DNA of the CDR3: TGCGCCAGCAGTAGCGGATTTGCCCTCCAAGAGACCCAGTACTTC. Translation: CASSSGFALQETQYF. The entire variable domain, with the rest obtained from reference TRBV5-1 and TRBJ2-5, is as follows: KAGVTQTPRYLIKTRGQQVTLSCSPISGHRSVSWYQQTPGQGLQFLFEYFSETQRNKGNFPGRFSGRQFSNSRSEMNVSTLELGDSALYLCASSSGFALQETQYFGPGTRLLVL.

CDR3 residues: CASSLDGAFEAQETQYF. CDR3 bases: TGCGCCAGCAGCTTGGACGGGGCATTCGAGGCCCAAGAGACCCAGTACTTC. The V call is TRBV5-1, the J call TRBJ2-5; TRBD1 or TRBD2 may be the D gene (5 bases each). Trimming removed 0 bases at V and 1 base at J, with 16 bases between. Germline V gives CDR1 SGHRS, CDR2 YFSETQ. The CDR3 is 17 amino acids. The full variable domain, its missing parts supplied by reference TRBV5-1 and TRBJ2-5, is KAGVTQTPRYLIKTRGQQVTLSCSPISGHRSVSWYQQTPGQGLQFLFEYFSETQRNKGNFPGRFSGRQFSNSRSEMNVSTLELGDSALYLCASSLDGAFEAQETQYFGPGTRLLVL.

This clonotype has at least ten counts. The chain recombines TRBV20-1 with TRBJ2-5; D is unclear. V lost 3 bases and J lost 1, with 6 bases in between. The CDR3 is 12 residues long. Germline CDR1 DFQATT, CDR2 SNEGSKA (reference sequence). This CDR3 is CSASTFQETQYF. The CDR3 DNA follows: TGCAGTGCTAGCACCTTCCAAGAGACCCAGTACTTC.

A note on this clonotype: A junction boundary mismatches the germline segment, possibly from a read error. J is TRBJ2-7 and V is TRBV5-1, with TRBD2 matching over 12 bases. CDR3 length equals 17 residues. CDR1 SGHRS and CDR2 YFSETQ come from the germline V gene. Here the CDR3 reads CTSSLFLAGGTPEEQYF. CDR3 DNA: TGCACCAGCAGCTTGTTTCTAGCGGGAGGGACGCCGGAAGAGCAGTACTTC. Full variable domain (remainder filled in from reference TRBV5-1 and TRBJ2-7): KAGVTQTPRYLIKTRGQQVTLSCSPISGHRSVSWYQQTPGQGLQFLFEYFSETQRNKGNFPGRFSGRQFSNSRSEMNVSTLELGDSALYLCTSSLFLAGGTPEEQYFGPGTRLTVT.

Regarding this clonotype: A single base separates this from a much larger clone, so it may be a read error. The rearrangement joins TRBV7-2 to TRBJ2-7; no definite D call. CDR1 and CDR2 (germline): SGHTA, FQGNSA. CDR3 length equals 14 residues. In nucleotides, the CDR3 is TGTGCCAGCAGCTTCGTCCCGGGCCAAGACGAGCAGTCCTTC. This codes for CASSFVPGQDEQSF. Full variable domain (outside the CDR3, taken from reference TRBV7-2 and TRBJ2-7): GAGVSQSPSNKVTEKGKDVELRCDPISGHTALYWYRQSLGQGLEFLIYFQGNSAPDKSGLPSDRFSAERTGGSVSTLTIQRTQQEDSAVYLCASSFVPGQDEQSFGPGTRLTVT.

This chain links TRBV6-6 with TRBJ1-4; 9 positions match TRBD1. In germline, CDR1 is MNHNY, CDR2 SVGAGI (reference sequence). The V gene end was trimmed by 4 bases and the J gene end by 4 bases; junction bases not matched to a gene: 4. The CDR3 has 15 residues. The CDR3 protein is CASSLRQGGNEKLFF. In DNA, the CDR3 is TGTGCCAGCAGTTTGCGACAGGGGGGTAATGAAAAACTGTTTTTT.

The V and J genes are TRBV29-1 and TRBJ1-1, with TRBD1 as a possible D gene (6 bases). Trimming pared 4 bases from V and 2 bases from J, leaving 17 bases between. The CDR3 is 15 residues long. Germline V gives CDR1 SQVTM, CDR2 ANQGSEA. The CDR3 region is CSVVGGGRGNTEAFF. The CDR3 coding sequence is TGCAGCGTTGTAGGGGGAGGGCGGGGTAACACTGAAGCTTTCTTT. Based on the CDR3 plus reference TRBV29-1 and TRBJ1-1, the full variable domain is SAVISQKPSRDICQRGTSLTIQCQVDSQVTMMFWYRQQPGQSLTLIATANQGSEATYESGFVIDKFPISRPNLTFSTLTVSNMSPEDSSIYLCSVVGGGRGNTEAFFGQGTRLTVV.

The chain employs TRBV20-1 and TRBJ2-1, with a tentative D call TRBD2 (6 bases). Deletions cut 1 base from V and 4 bases from J, with 14 bases between. CDR1 is DFQATT and CDR2 is SNEGSKA in the germline V gene (reference sequence). The CDR3 totals 15 residues. CDR3 sequence (DNA): TGCAGTGCTAGAGGAGTTGGGGGGAGGTACAATGAGCAGTTCTTC. This gives the protein CSARGVGGRYNEQFF.

This sequence joins TRBV5-1 and TRBJ2-1; maybe TRBD1 (6 bases). The CDR3 length is 15 residues. Trimming left V 4 bases short and J 3 bases short, with 14 bases between. Germline CDR1 and CDR2: SGHRS and YFSETQ. The CDR3 DNA sequence: TGCGCCAGCAGCCCGGGACATCGGAACTACAATGAGCAGTTCTTC. It codes for CASSPGHRNYNEQFF.

This chain connects TRBV4-2 to TRBJ2-1, with a weak D call TRBD2 (6 bases). V was pared by 1 base and J by 6 bases, with 13 bases between. CDR1 LGHNA and CDR2 YNFKEQ come from the germline V gene. The CDR3 runs to 15 residues. CDR3 nucleotides: TGTGCCAGCAGCCAAGCGTGGGAGGAGTTCAATGAGCAGTTCTTC. The encoded protein is CASSQAWEEFNEQFF.

The V call is TRBV9, the J call TRBJ2-3; 12 positions agree with TRBD2. There are 15 residues in the CDR3. V lost 3 bases to trimming and J lost 6 bases; unmatched junction nucleotides: 5. Germline V lookup: CDR1 SGDLS, CDR2 YYNGEE. CDR3 sequence: CASSATSGSSDTQYF. The CDR3 nucleotides read TGTGCCAGCAGCGCGACTAGCGGGAGTTCTGATACGCAGTATTTT.

This clonotype appeared a few times. The V call is TRBV10-3, the J call TRBJ2-7, with 12 bases lining up with TRBD2. The germline V gene encodes CDR1 ENHRY and CDR2 SYGVKD. Trimming at V came to 6 bases and at J to 5 bases, leaving 5 bases not matched to a gene. The CDR3 consists of 14 residues. CDR3 sequence reads: CAIRPTSGSDEQYF. CDR3 in DNA: TGTGCCATCAGGCCGACTAGCGGGAGCGACGAGCAGTACTTC.

The chain links TRBV20-1 to TRBJ2-4; 11 nucleotides match TRBD1. The J call is doubtful: the DNA matches TRBJ2-7 better. This CDR3 is built from 13 residues. Per the germline V gene, CDR1 is DFQATT and CDR2 is SNEGSKA (reference sequence). The CDR3 region has the DNA TGCAGTGCTCCGGGACAGGGGGTGTTCGAGCAGTACTTC. It codes for CSAPGQGVFEQYF.

A word on this clonotype: One base away lies a much larger clone, so this may be a sequencing read error. This chain connects TRBV29-1 to TRBJ2-6, with 8 nucleotides matching TRBD1. The CDR3 has 15 residues. Germline V gene lookup returns CDR1 SQVTM and CDR2 ANQGSEA. The CDR3 sequence: CSAGTGSSGTNVLTF. DNA of the CDR3: TGCAGCGCCGGGACAGGTAGCTCTGGGACCAACGTCCTGACTTTC.

The chain uses TRBV7-6 and TRBJ2-1, with 11 bases aligning to TRBD2. The germline V gene has CDR1 SGHVS and CDR2 FNYEAQ. After removal of 1 base from V and 9 bases from J, the junction contained 5 bases not matched to a gene. The CDR3 loop spans 15 amino acids. The CDR3 here is CASSLVTSGSTEQFF. As DNA, the CDR3 is TGTGCCAGCAGCTTAGTAACTAGCGGGAGTACTGAGCAGTTCTTC.

The V and J genes are TRBV7-2 and TRBJ2-5; D is unclear. Trimming removed 5 bases at V and 1 base at J, with 5 bases between. Germline V lookup: CDR1 SGHTA, CDR2 FQGNSA. The CDR3 loop spans 12 amino acids. CDR3 loop: CASSGFQETQYF. The CDR3 DNA sequence: TGTGCCAGCAGCGGTTTCCAAGAGACCCAGTACTTC. Supplemented by reference TRBV7-2 and TRBJ2-5, the full variable domain reads GAGVSQSPSNKVTEKGKDVELRCDPISGHTALYWYRQSLGQGLEFLIYFQGNSAPDKSGLPSDRFSAERTGGSVSTLTIQRTQQEDSAVYLCASSGFQETQYFGPGTRLLVL.

The chain uses TRBV2 and TRBJ2-3, with a tentative D call TRBD2 (6 bases). V dropped 8 bases and J dropped 4 bases, with 13 bases sitting between them. The germline V gene encodes CDR1 SNHLY and CDR2 FYNNEI. The CDR3 totals 13 residues. The CDR3 is CASYGGKADTQYF. For the CDR3, the DNA is TGTGCCAGCTACGGAGGGAAGGCAGATACGCAGTATTTT.

The rearrangement joins TRBV3-1 to TRBJ2-3; no clear D gene. V lost 7 bases and J lost 5, with 7 bases in between. The germline CDR1 and CDR2 sequences are LGHDT and YNNKEL (reference sequence). The CDR3 sequence is 11 residues long. Here the CDR3 reads CASMSGDTQYF. The CDR3 DNA sequence: TGTGCCAGCATGTCTGGAGATACGCAGTATTTT.

J is TRBJ2-7 and V is TRBV19; 7 positions agree with TRBD1. The germline CDR1 and CDR2 sequences are LNHDA and SQIVND (reference sequence). CDR3 length: 16 amino acids. The V gene end was trimmed by 3 bases and the J gene end by 2 bases; junction bases not matched to a gene: 10. This chain's CDR3 is CASSISPDQGAYEQYF. In DNA, the CDR3 is TGTGCCAGTAGTATCTCTCCCGATCAGGGGGCCTACGAGCAGTACTTC.

The table lists this clonotype with a count of one. V is TRBV7-2 and J is TRBJ2-1; 8 bases line up with TRBD2. From germline, CDR1 is SGHTA and CDR2 FQGNSA. Unmatched junction bases numbered 5, after V lost 5 bases and J lost 8 bases. The CDR3 contains 13 residues. The CDR3 region is CASSRAGAYEQFF. As DNA, the CDR3 is TGTGCCAGCAGCAGAGCGGGAGCTTATGAGCAGTTCTTC. The variable domain in full, completed from reference TRBV7-2 and TRBJ2-1, reads GAGVSQSPSNKVTEKGKDVELRCDPISGHTALYWYRQSLGQGLEFLIYFQGNSAPDKSGLPSDRFSAERTGGSVSTLTIQRTQQEDSAVYLCASSRAGAYEQFFGPGTRLTVL.

This clonotype has more than one count but fewer than ten. This chain links TRBV9 with TRBJ2-1; TRBD2 agrees at 12 bases. This CDR3 has 19 amino acids. Looked up from germline, CDR1 is SGDLS and CDR2 is YYNGEE. J gave up 6 bases and V 0 bases, and 13 bases lay outside the gene matches. The CDR3 bases are TGTGCCAGCAGCGTAGATGTGACTAGCGGGGGCCGTGGGGGCAATGAGCAGTTCTTC. It specifies CASSVDVTSGGRGGNEQFF.

Only a few counts were recorded for this clonotype. V gene TRBV7-3 combines with J gene TRBJ2-6; no clear D gene. The V end was cut by 1 base, the J end by 0 bases, with 10 bases between. In germline, CDR1 is SGHTA, CDR2 FQGTGA. This CDR3 has 17 residues. The CDR3 region has the DNA TGTGCCAGCAGCTTAATGAGTCGTTACTCTGGGGCCAACGTCCTGACTTTC. Its protein product is CASSLMSRYSGANVLTF.

Turning to this clonotype: A read error may account for a junction end that differs from germline. The rearrangement links TRBV4-2 to TRBJ1-2, with a tentative D call TRBD1 (6 bases). The V gene's germline CDR1 is LGHNA and CDR2 YNFKEQ. The CDR3 contains 15 residues. CDR3 in DNA: TGTCCCAGCAGCCTGGGGCAGGGGACCCACTATGGCTACACCTTC. As protein: CPSSLGQGTHYGYTF.

Ten or more counts support this clonotype. The chain couples TRBV6-1 to TRBJ2-7, with 11 bases matching TRBD1. J gave up 2 bases and V 3 bases, and 6 bases lay outside the gene matches. The CDR3 sequence is 16 residues long. Germline CDR1 and CDR2: MNHNS and SASEGT. The CDR3 nucleotides read TGTGCCAGCAGTGATTCCGGGACAGGGGGGACCTACGAGCAGTACTTC. It translates to CASSDSGTGGTYEQYF.

The chain joins TRBV6-1 to TRBJ2-7, with TRBD2 matching over 7 bases. The germline CDR1 and CDR2 sequences are MNHNS and SASEGT. The CDR3 covers 13 residues. With V trimmed by 2 bases and J by 5 bases, 3 bases remained unmatched. The CDR3, as DNA: TGTGCCAGCAGTGAATCCCGGGGGGACGAGCAGTACTTC. It specifies CASSESRGDEQYF.

The sample holds a few counts of this clonotype. The rearrangement links TRBV24-1 to TRBJ2-5; 8 nucleotides align to TRBD1. Germline V gene data show CDR1 as KGHDR and CDR2 as SFDVKD. Trimming at V came to 4 bases and at J to 5 bases, leaving 8 bases not matched to a gene. The CDR3 runs 15 residues. The DNA for the CDR3 is TGTGCCACCAGTGACGACCGGACAGGGAAGGAGACCCAGTACTTC. It translates to CATSDDRTGKETQYF.